This passage covers 9 T cell receptor beta chains from one sample sequenced in a study. TCRdb called the RT-PCR reads again in MiXCR, with one record for every CDR3 protein. The sample shows 550,000 to 750,000 distinct CDR3 sequences, approximately 15% of them seen only once. The sample consisted of memory CD4+ T cells from blood. These receptor sequences come from a female donor in good health, serving as a healthy control.

This clonotype has only a few counts. J is TRBJ1-6 and V is TRBV5-1; D ambiguous. This CDR3 has 14 amino acids. Germline-derived CDR1 and CDR2 are SGHRS and YFSETQ. The germline V and J ends were trimmed by 5 bases and 2 bases, with 8 bases remaining between them. CDR3 nucleotides: TGCGCCAGCAGGGCCTCCACCTATAATTCACCCCTCCACTTT. This codes for CASRASTYNSPLHF.

This clonotype was seen ten or more times. This chain joins TRBV12-3 or TRBV12-4 and TRBJ1-2, with a possible D match to TRBD1 (6 bases). CDR3 length: 13 residues. Deletions cut 6 bases from V and 0 bases from J, with 8 bases between. The DNA of the CDR3 is TGTGCCAGCAGCCGACAGGCTAACTATGGCTACACCTTC. Protein: CASSRQANYGYTF.

At least ten counts were recorded for this clonotype. V gene TRBV5-5 combines with J gene TRBJ1-1; D gene ambiguous. Trimming cost V 2 bases and J 4 bases, with 9 bases left between them. The germline CDR1 and CDR2 sequences are SGHKS and YYEKEE (reference sequence). The CDR3 is 13 amino acids. CDR3 coding DNA: TGTGCCAGCAGCTTAGAAGCGGCCACTGAAGCTTTCTTT. Translating it yields CASSLEAATEAFF.

A few counts support this clonotype. The rearrangement joins TRBV20-1 to TRBJ1-4; possibly TRBD1 for D (5 bases). The CDR3 is 15 residues long. The V gene's germline CDR1 is DFQATT and CDR2 SNEGSKA (reference sequence). Trimming pared 8 bases from V and 6 bases from J, leaving 22 bases between. The CDR3 loop reads CSTPGGNGLDEKLFF. The CDR3 bases are TGCAGTACTCCGGGGGGAAACGGGCTAGATGAAAAACTGTTTTTT.

In this sample, this clonotype turned up many times. The rearrangement links TRBV5-1 to TRBJ2-2, with D hard to call. CDR1 SGHRS and CDR2 YFSETQ come from the germline V gene. Trimming pared 0 bases from V and 5 bases from J, leaving 8 bases between. This CDR3 has 14 amino acids. The CDR3 DNA sequence: TGCGCCAGCAGCTTGGAGGAGCAGACCGGGGAGCTGTTTTTT. Translated: CASSLEEQTGELFF.

The CDR3 protein is CASSRGVGQRGGEQFF. The DNA for the CDR3 is TGTGCCAGCAGCCGAGGTGTGGGACAGAGGGGGGGTGAGCAGTTCTTC. The gene calls are TRBV5-5 and TRBJ2-1, with D perhaps matching TRBD1 or TRBD2 (7 bases each). The CDR3 runs to 16 residues. V was clipped by 4 bases and J by 9 bases, with 23 bases between them. The V gene's germline CDR1 is SGHKS and CDR2 YYEKEE (reference sequence).

This clonotype turned up a few times. J is TRBJ2-2 and V is TRBV5-8; D possibly uses TRBD1 or TRBD2 (5 bases each). This CDR3 is built from 14 residues. The germline gives CDR1 SGHTS, CDR2 YDEGEE. V gave up 3 bases and J gave up 4 bases, with 10 bases separating them. The CDR3 DNA reads as TGTGCCAGCAGCTGGGACGTCGGCACCGGGGAGCTGTTTTTT. Protein product: CASSWDVGTGELFF.

This clonotype was counted many times. The chain joins TRBV29-1 to TRBJ2-5; TRBD2 matches at 12 bases. CDR3 length equals 13 residues. Germline V gene lookup returns CDR1 SQVTM and CDR2 ANQGSEA. CDR3 in amino acids: CSSSGRASETQYF. DNA for the CDR3: TGCAGTTCTAGCGGGAGGGCCTCTGAGACCCAGTACTTC.

This clonotype showed up just a few times. The chain has TRBV5-4 and TRBJ2-7; TRBD2 agrees at 9 bases. The germline V gene encodes CDR1 SGHNT and CDR2 YYREEE (reference sequence). Trimming removed 4 bases from V and 5 bases from J; junction bases left unmatched: 10. This CDR3 contains 15 residues. The chain's CDR3 is CASSRAPSGKDEQYF. The CDR3 coding sequence is TGTGCCAGCAGCCGGGCCCCTAGCGGGAAGGACGAGCAGTACTTC.